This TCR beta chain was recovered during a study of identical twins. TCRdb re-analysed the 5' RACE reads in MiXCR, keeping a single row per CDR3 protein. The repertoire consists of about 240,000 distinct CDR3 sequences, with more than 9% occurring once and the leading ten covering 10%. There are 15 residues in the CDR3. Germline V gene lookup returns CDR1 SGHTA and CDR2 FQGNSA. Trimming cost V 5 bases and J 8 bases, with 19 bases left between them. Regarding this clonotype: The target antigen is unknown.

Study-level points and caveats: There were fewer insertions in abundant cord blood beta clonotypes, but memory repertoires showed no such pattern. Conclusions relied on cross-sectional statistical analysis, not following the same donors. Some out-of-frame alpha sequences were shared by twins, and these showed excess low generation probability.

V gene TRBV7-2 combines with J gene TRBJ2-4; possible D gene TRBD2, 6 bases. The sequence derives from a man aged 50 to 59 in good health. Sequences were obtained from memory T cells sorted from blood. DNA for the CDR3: TGTGCCAGCAGCCTATCCCGGGAGTCTGTGGACATTCAGTACTTC. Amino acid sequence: CASSLSRESVDIQYF.